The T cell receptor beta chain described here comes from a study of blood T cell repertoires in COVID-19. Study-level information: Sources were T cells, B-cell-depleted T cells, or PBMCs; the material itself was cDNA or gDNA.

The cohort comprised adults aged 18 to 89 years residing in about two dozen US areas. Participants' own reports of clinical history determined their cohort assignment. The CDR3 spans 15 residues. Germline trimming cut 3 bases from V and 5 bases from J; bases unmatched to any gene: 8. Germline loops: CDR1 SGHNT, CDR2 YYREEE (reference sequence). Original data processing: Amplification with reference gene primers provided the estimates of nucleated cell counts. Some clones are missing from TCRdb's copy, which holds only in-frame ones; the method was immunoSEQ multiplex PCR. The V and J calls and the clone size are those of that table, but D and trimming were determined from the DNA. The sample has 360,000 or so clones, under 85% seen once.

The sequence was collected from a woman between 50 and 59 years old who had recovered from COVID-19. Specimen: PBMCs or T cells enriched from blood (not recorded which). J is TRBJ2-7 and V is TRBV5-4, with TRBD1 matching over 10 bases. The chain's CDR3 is CASSSTGQGIDEQYF. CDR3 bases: TGTGCCAGCAGCTCTACGGGACAGGGGATCGACGAGCAGTACTTC. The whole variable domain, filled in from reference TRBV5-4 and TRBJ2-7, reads ETGVTQSPTHLIKTRGQQVTLRCSSQSGHNTVSWYQQALGQGPQFIFQYYREEENGRGNFPPRFSGLQFPNYSSELNVNALELDDSALYLCASSSTGQGIDEQYFGPGTRLTVT.